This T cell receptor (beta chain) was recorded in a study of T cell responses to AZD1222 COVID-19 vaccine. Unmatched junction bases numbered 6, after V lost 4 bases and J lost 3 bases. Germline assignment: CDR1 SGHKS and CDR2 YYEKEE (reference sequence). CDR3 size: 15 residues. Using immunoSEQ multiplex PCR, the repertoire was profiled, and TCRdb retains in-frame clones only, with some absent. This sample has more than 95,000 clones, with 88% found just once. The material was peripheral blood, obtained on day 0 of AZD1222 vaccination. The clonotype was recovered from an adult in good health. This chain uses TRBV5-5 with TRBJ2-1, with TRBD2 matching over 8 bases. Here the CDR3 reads CASSRLATHYNEQFF. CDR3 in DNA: TGTGCCAGCAGCCGACTAGCGACCCACTACAATGAGCAGTTCTTC.